This entry describes one T cell receptor beta chain. During active infection, Seattle patients enrolled and were then monitored through disease. This sample stems from a study of blood T cell repertoires in COVID-19. Study background: Sites across the United States, Italy and Spain contributed samples from acute and convalescent COVID-19. PBMCs, B-cell-depleted T cells, or T cells were the source of the cDNA or gDNA that made up the material.

Under the authors' procedure: Amplification of reference gene primers provided the estimated nucleated cell counts. Sequencing was performed with immunoSEQ multiplex PCR; in TCRdb, only in-frame clones are kept and a portion is missing. D and trimming were read from the DNA, whereas the V and J calls and clone size are those reported in that table. Of 200,000 to 250,000 clones in the sample, around 86% are singletons; the top ten hold over 7%. Sequencing was carried out using peripheral blood. The sequence came from a woman over 75 with COVID-19, enrolled during active disease.

The CDR3 protein is CASGGTRSQETQYF. The CDR3 DNA sequence: TGTGCCAGCGGAGGCACGAGGAGCCAAGAGACCCAGTACTTC. The rearrangement joins TRBV7-9 to TRBJ2-5; TRBD2 might be the D (5 bases). There are 14 residues in the CDR3. CDR1 is SEHNR, CDR2 FQNEAQ, per germline (reference sequence). The V and J ends lost 8 bases and 1 base respectively, with 14 bases between them.